The next 5 T cell receptor beta chains were all read from a single sample in a study of cytomegalovirus exposure and HLA in healthy donors. It was with 60 Vbeta and 13 Jbeta primers that the PCR ran. Using immunoSEQ multiplex PCR, the repertoire was profiled, and TCRdb retains in-frame clones only, with some absent. The table lists roughly 120,000 clones, 80% to 85% of them singletons. The source material was PBMCs. The receptors stem from a human donor in good health.

This clone came up a few times. CDR3 in amino acids: CASRLEVKEDTF. CDR3 coding DNA: TGTGCAAGTCGCTTAGAAGTCAAGGAGGACACCTTC. The chain is built from TRBV12-2 and TRBJ1-2. TRBV12-2 is noted as a pseudogene. This CDR3 is built from 12 residues.

V usage is TRBV7-6 and J usage is TRBJ1-3; tentative D call: TRBD1 (5 bases). Trimming removed 4 bases from V and 4 bases from J, with 17 bases in between. Germline V lookup: CDR1 SGHVS, CDR2 FNYEAQ. The CDR3 runs to 16 residues. CDR3 coding DNA: TGTGCCAGCAGCTCAGTTGCTCGGTGGGGCGGAAACACCATATATTTT. Its translation is CASSSVARWGGNTIYF.

The chain recombines TRBV13 with TRBJ1-2; TRBD1 aligns across 7 bases. V gave up 7 bases and J gave up 8 bases; unmatched junction bases: 13. The germline gives CDR1 PRHDT, CDR2 FYEKMQ (reference sequence). This CDR3 is 14 amino acids long. CDR3 coding DNA: TGTGCCAGCACAAAAGGGGGCGGACCCTTAGGCTACACCTTC. Translating gives CASTKGGGPLGYTF.

This clone came up a few times. The DNA of the CDR3 is TGTGCCAGCACCCCGAGGGCTATGGAAACTAGTGAGACCCAGTACTTC. Translation: CASTPRAMETSETQYF. This chain joins TRBV6-6 and TRBJ2-5; weak D call: TRBD2 (5 bases). Deletions cut 7 bases from V and 5 bases from J, with 23 bases between. This CDR3 contains 16 residues. Germline V lookup: CDR1 MNHNY, CDR2 SVGAGI (reference sequence).

V gene TRBV10-1 combines with J gene TRBJ2-1, with D perhaps TRBD1 (6 bases). The CDR3 runs to 13 residues. Germline values: CDR1 WNHNN, CDR2 SYGVQD (reference sequence). V lost 8 bases and J 5 bases, leaving 13 bases between the germline ends. The CDR3 here is CASQGTADNEQFF. Here the CDR3 DNA reads TGCGCCAGCCAGGGGACGGCGGACAATGAGCAGTTCTTC.